What follows describes a single TCR beta chain. The sample comes from a study of blood T cell repertoires in COVID-19. Sequenced by immunoSEQ multiplex PCR; TCRdb stores in-frame clones only, minus some. The data hold under 300,000 clones, with roughly 90% observed a single time. Ages ranged from about 18 to 89 years, with residence in 20 to 30 US areas. Which cohort a participant joined came from the clinical history participants gave. Donors of Cohort 3 who recovered were those that had two negative PCRs, clearance, or symptom resolution. V shed 0 bases and J shed 4 bases, with 12 bases lying between them. The CDR3 runs to 15 residues. Germline assignment: CDR1 LNHNV and CDR2 YYDKDF (reference sequence).

This receptor was obtained from a man aged 35 to 55 who had recovered from COVID-19. The sample comprised PBMCs or T cells enriched from blood (not recorded which). This chain uses TRBV15 with TRBJ1-2; unclear D gene. CDR3: CATSRDKAGSYGYTF. CDR3 in DNA: TGTGCCACCAGCAGAGATAAGGCGGGCAGCTATGGCTACACCTTC.